This T cell receptor beta chain was found in a study of cytomegalovirus exposure and HLA in healthy donors. Regarding this clone: Its antigen is still unknown.

Regarding the study as a whole: The tendency of first-cohort TCR clusters to co-occur in the 90 to 150 validation repertoires emerged from a later analysis.

Sequenced by immunoSEQ multiplex PCR; TCRdb stores in-frame clones only, minus some. The table records 250,000 to 350,000 clones, roughly 89% of them present only once. Separate from the approximately 700-subject first cohort was the approximately 130-subject validation cohort, to which the donors belonged. Per the germline V gene, CDR1 is MGHRA and CDR2 is YSYEKL. This CDR3 comprises 14 residues. Trimming cost V 3 bases and J 6 bases; bases outside gene matches: 1. Sequenced: PBMCs. The genes are TRBV4-1 and TRBJ2-1; 11 nucleotides align to TRBD2. The sequence came from a woman aged 18 to 35 in good health and CMV-seronegative. This CDR3 is CASSHTSGSNEQFF. In DNA, the CDR3 is TGCGCCAGCAGCCATACTAGCGGGAGCAATGAGCAGTTCTTC.